The T cell receptor (beta chain) described here comes from a study of blood T cells in healthy people across ages. Ten or more counts support this clonotype. Its specificity is not known. The CDR3 covers 15 residues. CDR1 and CDR2 (germline): SGHVS, FQNEAQ. The ends lost 1 base at V and 6 bases at J; junction bases unmatched: 5. The authors ran a second PCR of about 7 to 11 cycles using a sample-barcoded 5' primer and a J-beta primer mix. MiXCR was run by TCRdb on the 5' RACE reads, yielding one entry per CDR3 protein. This table has about 650,000 distinct CDR3 sequences, roughly half appearing once. Points from the study as a whole: The lack of PBMC sorting stopped any conclusive naive versus antigen-experienced comparison.

The sample consisted of blood. This sequence originates from a woman older than 75 in good health. The rearrangement joins TRBV7-8 to TRBJ2-1, with TRBD2 matching 8 bases. CDR3 sequence: CASSLDGGAANEQFF. The CDR3 DNA is TGTGCCAGCAGCTTAGACGGGGGGGCTGCCAATGAGCAGTTCTTC.